The 19 T cell receptor beta chains below all came from one sample that was sequenced in a study of technical replicates of blood from a handful of donors. Assay: immunoSEQ multiplex PCR; the TCRdb copy retains only in-frame clones and omits some. The sample has approximately 73,000 clones, about nine tenths seen once; the top ten hold approximately 0.4%. Sequenced sample: T cells isolated from PBMCs. These receptors were taken from a human donor in good health.

CDR3 sequence (DNA): TGTGCCAGCAGCGGGGGAGCGGGAGGGCCTCTCGGGGAGCTGTTTTTT. This sequence encodes CASSGGAGGPLGELFF. V usage is TRBV9 and J usage is TRBJ2-2, with 10 nucleotides matching TRBD2. Germline-derived CDR1 and CDR2 are SGDLS and YYNGEE. The CDR3 consists of 16 residues. The junction had 9 bases not matched to a gene; V was cut back by 3 bases and J by 7 bases.

The chain recombines TRBV7-9 with TRBJ2-3; D is possibly TRBD2 (5 bases). The CDR3 runs to 17 residues. Per the germline V gene, CDR1 is SEHNR and CDR2 is FQNEAQ (reference sequence). Trimming pared 6 bases from V and 1 base from J, leaving 20 bases between. CDR3 sequence: CASRRTRDSYGTDTQYF. In nucleotides, the CDR3 is TGTGCCAGCAGACGTACCCGGGATTCATATGGCACAGATACGCAGTATTTT.

The rearrangement joins TRBV2 to TRBJ2-7; D call uncertain. Germline V gene sequence: CDR1 SNHLY, CDR2 FYNNEI. V was trimmed by 5 bases and J by 0 bases, leaving 8 bases between them. CDR3 size: 13 residues. CDR3 residues: CASSNTISYEQYF. CDR3 DNA sequence: TGTGCCAGCAGTAACACGATCTCCTACGAGCAGTACTTC. Together with reference TRBV2 and TRBJ2-7, the CDR3 gives the full variable domain: EPEVTQTPSHQVTQMGQEVILRCVPISNHLYFYWYRQILGQKVEFLVSFYNNEISEKSEIFDDQFSVERPDGSNFTLKIRSTKLEDSAMYFCASSNTISYEQYFGPGTRLTVT.

This rearrangement joins TRBV9 to TRBJ2-7; 12 bases fit TRBD2. In germline, CDR1 is SGDLS, CDR2 YYNGEE. CDR3 length: 14 amino acids. With V trimmed by 1 base and J by 6 bases, 2 bases remained unmatched. CDR3 residues: CASSVTGLAGEQYF. In DNA form, the CDR3 reads TGTGCCAGCAGCGTAACGGGACTAGCGGGCGAGCAGTACTTC.

The chain carries TRBV5-6 and TRBJ2-3; no reliable D call. Germline V gene sequence: CDR1 SGHDT, CDR2 YYEEEE. V shed 0 bases and J shed 0 bases, with 11 bases lying between them. The CDR3 consists of 16 residues. CDR3 region: CASSLALSTSTDTQYF. The DNA of the CDR3 is TGTGCCAGCAGCTTGGCCTTAAGTACTAGCACAGATACGCAGTATTTT.

This clone appeared once. The rearrangement uses TRBV11-3 and TRBJ2-5; unclear D gene. The CDR3 is 13 residues long. V lost 6 bases and J 3 bases, leaving 11 bases between the germline ends. Germline CDR1 reads SGHNT; CDR2 reads YENEEA. The chain's CDR3 is CASSRRMEETQYF. CDR3 DNA: TGTGCCAGCAGTCGCAGGATGGAAGAGACCCAGTACTTC.

A single count supports this clone. The gene calls are TRBV2 and TRBJ2-5; TRBD1 aligns across 11 bases. V shed 11 bases, J shed 2 bases, and the junction held 7 bases outside the gene matches. CDR1 and CDR2 (germline): SNHLY, FYNNEI. CDR3 length: 14 amino acids. In nucleotides, the CDR3 is TGTGCCGGAACCGGGACAGGGGGTCAAGAGACCCAGTACTTC. This translates into CAGTGTGGQETQYF.

This rearrangement joins TRBV4-3 to TRBJ2-7; D is possibly TRBD2 (6 bases). V lost 0 bases, J lost 6 bases, and 15 bases lay in between. The CDR3 has 15 residues. Germline V gene data show CDR1 as LGHNA and CDR2 as YSLEER. For the CDR3, the DNA is TGCGCCAGCAGCCAAGACTCAACAGGCGGGGTCGAGCAGTACTTC. Translation: CASSQDSTGGVEQYF.

The V and J genes are TRBV29-1 and TRBJ1-5, with a weak D call TRBD1 (5 bases). V was cut by 6 bases and J by 1 base, with 19 bases left in between. In germline, CDR1 is SQVTM, CDR2 ANQGSEA. CDR3 length: 16 amino acids. For the CDR3, the DNA is TGCAGCGTAGCCGGGAGGGGTGGCATAAGCAATCAGCCCCAGCATTTT. This encodes CSVAGRGGISNQPQHF.

This clone was seen just once. The V gene is TRBV21-1, the J gene TRBJ2-7; the table's D call of TRBD1 was not tested on the DNA. TRBV21-1 is listed as a pseudogene. CDR3 size: 16 residues. This CDR3 is CASSKYPETADYEQYF. The CDR3 DNA is TGTGCCAGCAGCAAATATCCCGAGACAGCAGACTACGAGCAGTACTTC.

The rearrangement links TRBV25-1 to TRBJ1-2, with D possibly matching TRBD1 (6 bases). This CDR3 has 13 residues. CDR1 is MGHDK and CDR2 is SYGVNS in the germline V gene. The V end lost 6 bases, the J end lost 4 bases, and 12 bases lay between the germline ends. In DNA, the CDR3 is TGTGCCAGCAGCCCCGGACAGTCCTATGGCTACACCTTC. Protein: CASSPGQSYGYTF.

The V gene is TRBV10-3, the J gene TRBJ1-2; TRBD1 matches 7 bases. CDR3 length: 12 residues. Germline assignment: CDR1 ENHRY and CDR2 SYGVKD. V was clipped by 6 bases and J by 7 bases; unmatched bases: 5. The CDR3, as DNA: TGTGCCATCAGAGGGACAGACCGTGGCTACACCTTC. Protein: CAIRGTDRGYTF.

The V and J genes are TRBV7-9 and TRBJ2-3; 12 nucleotides line up with TRBD2. V gave up 5 bases and J gave up 0 bases; unmatched junction bases: 12. Germline V CDR1 and CDR2: SEHNR, FQNEAQ (reference sequence). CDR3 size: 19 residues. CDR3 amino acids: CASSGTSGLIPSSTDTQYF. The CDR3 bases are TGTGCCAGCAGCGGGACTAGCGGGTTGATTCCTTCTAGCACAGATACGCAGTATTTT.

This clone was observed a single time. The chain is built from TRBV11-3 and TRBJ2-7; the D gene is possibly TRBD2 (5 bases). This CDR3 contains 14 residues. Trimming removed 0 bases from V and 4 bases from J, with 10 bases in between. Germline lookup yields CDR1 SGHNT and CDR2 YENEEA. CDR3 sequence: CASSLDPSGYEQYF. Written as DNA, the CDR3 is TGTGCCAGCAGCTTAGATCCCAGCGGATACGAGCAGTACTTC.

V gene TRBV4-3 combines with J gene TRBJ1-1; weak D call: TRBD1 (5 bases). Looked up from germline, CDR1 is LGHNA and CDR2 is YSLEER. Trimming pared 3 bases from V and 7 bases from J, leaving 27 bases between. The CDR3 totals 18 residues. The CDR3 loop reads CASSHDVYRTGPPIEAFF. The CDR3 DNA reads as TGCGCCAGCAGCCATGATGTGTACAGGACCGGCCCCCCAATTGAAGCTTTCTTT.

The CDR3: CASSLQATGQAFF. The CDR3 coding sequence is TGTGCCAGCAGCTTGCAGGCGACAGGGCAAGCTTTCTTT. The chain recombines TRBV28 with TRBJ1-1; TRBD1 matches 7 bases. This CDR3 has 13 residues. Per germline, CDR1 MDHEN and CDR2 SYDVKM. With V trimmed by 6 bases and J by 9 bases, 10 bases remained unmatched.

The chain links TRBV4-2 to TRBJ2-2, with TRBD2 matching over 14 bases. V dropped 3 bases and J dropped 4; count of bases not matched to a gene: 10. The CDR3 extends over 19 amino acids. CDR1 and CDR2 from the germline V gene are LGHNA and YNFKEQ. CDR3 residues: CASSQVGLAGVLGTGELFF. The CDR3 coding sequence is TGTGCCAGCAGCCAGGTGGGACTAGCGGGAGTCTTGGGCACCGGGGAGCTGTTTTTT.

The chain combines TRBV6-5 with TRBJ2-7; D call uncertain. Trimming took 1 base from V and 5 from J, leaving 3 bases between them. The V gene's germline CDR1 is MNHEY and CDR2 SVGAGI. This CDR3 spans 11 amino acids. The CDR3 nucleotides are TGTGCCAGCAGTTACTTAGACGAGCAGTACTTC. It yields the protein CASSYLDEQYF.

The chain has TRBV27 and TRBJ2-7, with 7 bases aligning to TRBD2. The junction had 1 base not matched to a gene; V was cut back by 6 bases and J by 2 bases. CDR1 MNHEY and CDR2 SMNVEV come from the germline V gene (reference sequence). The CDR3 is 12 residues long. The CDR3 reads CASRGGAYEQYF. The DNA for the CDR3 is TGTGCCAGCAGGGGAGGGGCCTACGAGCAGTACTTC.